The present T cell receptor beta chain was sequenced within a study of vaccination and CD4 T cells after COVID-19. Comments on this clonotype: Its specificity is not known.

Regarding the study as a whole: Spike mono-reactive clones accounted for 304 of the 307 vaccine-specific clones found in convalescent patients. Convalescent patients had a median around 87% of reactive clones appearing only post-vaccination.

The Oncomine TCR Beta short-read assay sequenced DNA from cultured CD4+ T cells. From the PCR reads, TCRdb called clonotypes with MiXCR, one entry per CDR3 protein. Found here are 24,000 or so distinct CDR3 sequences, approximately 50% of them singletons; the top ten hold roughly 3.1%. Treatment: roughly 10-day PBMC culture with coronavirus spike peptide pools or control peptides (ViraFEST assay). Negative selection yielded CD4+ T cells from day-10 cultures. This clonotype was sampled from a human donor who had recovered from COVID-19. The sequenced sample was CD4+ T cells from blood, cultured in vitro.

Here the CDR3 reads CSAQGSASNQPQHF. As DNA, the CDR3 is TGCAGTGCTCAAGGGTCAGCGAGCAATCAGCCCCAGCATTTT. V gene TRBV20-1 combines with J gene TRBJ1-5, with D uncertain. The CDR3 is 14 residues long. Germline lookup yields CDR1 DFQATT and CDR2 SNEGSKA (reference sequence). V lost 5 bases and J lost 1, with 12 bases in between.